These T cell receptor beta chains were read from a single sample in a study of shared clonotypes between healthy human individuals. Data came from immunoSEQ multiplex PCR; TCRdb stores just in-frame clones and leaves some out. Of approximately 250,000 clones in the sample, approximately 65% were seen once. Sequenced sample: memory CD4+ T cells sorted from blood. The receptors originated from a man aged 25 to 40 in good health. The CDR3 runs from the conserved cysteine through the conserved F or W. A D gene is named only where the DNA matches it firmly. Expanded clones are given a class, and other clones once, few, many or no size at all.

d_gene,v_gene,len,abundance,j_gene,CDR3aa,CDR3nt
NA,TRBV6-6,15,NA,TRBJ1-5,CASSYPQGSNQPQHF,TGTGCCAGCAGTTACCCCCAAGGGAGCAATCAGCCCCAGCATTTT
TRBD1,TRBV19,16,NA,TRBJ2-2,CASSRIGTGGPGELFF,TGTGCCAGTAGCCGAATTGGGACAGGGGGCCCCGGGGAGCTGTTTTTT
NA,TRBV18,13,NA,TRBJ2-7,CASSLKAETEQYF,TGTGCCAGCTCACTAAAGGCAGAGACCGAGCAGTACTTC
TRBD1,TRBV4-3,15,NA,TRBJ2-5,CASSQDRGPAETQYF,TGCGCCAGCAGCCAAGACAGGGGGCCTGCGGAGACCCAGTACTTC
NA,TRBV5-4,15,NA,TRBJ2-6,CASRITGSGANVLTF,TGTGCCAGCAGGATAACAGGGTCTGGGGCCAACGTCCTGACTTTC
NA,TRBV5-1,14,NA,TRBJ1-1,CASSLAGARTEAFF,TGCGCCAGCAGCCTTGCAGGGGCCCGAACCGAAGCTTTCTTT
TRBD2,TRBV15,18,NA,TRBJ2-5,CATSRRTSGRGRGETQYF,TGTGCCACCAGCAGACGGACTAGCGGGAGGGGAAGAGGGGAGACCCAGTACTTC
NA,TRBV28,12,NA,TRBJ1-1,CASSLWQGEAFF,TGTGCCAGCAGTTTGTGGCAGGGTGAAGCTTTCTTT
NA,TRBV5-6,15,NA,TRBJ2-1,CASSLRSGAYNEQFF,TGTGCCAGCAGCTTGCGGAGTGGAGCCTACAATGAGCAGTTCTTC
NA,TRBV6-6,14,NA,TRBJ2-7,CASSTSSPPYEQYF,TGTGCCAGCAGTACCTCTTCCCCCCCCTACGAGCAGTACTTC
NA,TRBV2,13,once,TRBJ1-1,CASNQGLNTEAFF,TGTGCCAGCAATCAGGGCCTGAACACTGAAGCTTTCTTT
NA,TRBV7-9,12,NA,TRBJ1-1,CASSLRGAEAFF,TGTGCCAGCAGCTTAAGGGGGGCTGAAGCTTTCTTT
TRBD2,TRBV29-1,16,NA,TRBJ2-3,CSVSNRVLAGTDTQYF,TGCAGCGTTAGTAACAGGGTACTAGCGGGCACAGATACGCAGTATTTT
NA,TRBV7-9,18,NA,TRBJ2-2,CASSESGPRFVCTGELFF,TGTGCCAGCAGCGAATCGGGACCGCGTTTCGTTTGCACCGGGGAGCTGTTTTTT
NA,TRBV27,14,NA,TRBJ1-5,CASSFSGKGEPQHF,TGTGCCAGCAGTTTTTCCGGGAAGGGGGAGCCCCAGCATTTT
NA,TRBV14,14,few,TRBJ2-5,CASSQIGGEETQYF,TGTGCCAGCAGCCAAATAGGAGGTGAAGAGACCCAGTACTTC